This T cell receptor (beta chain) was captured in a study of shared clonotypes between healthy human individuals. Whole-study findings and limits: Incomplete sequencing of sorted subsets was indicated by rarefaction despite large depth. The study drew on few donors, limiting represented genetic and exposure-history diversity.

Donors, without exception, were Caucasian adults residing in Nashville, Tennessee. Remarks on this clone: Its antigen remains unidentified.

V was clipped by 4 bases and J by 8 bases, with 15 bases between them. This CDR3 region has 14 residues. Germline loops: CDR1 SGHNT, CDR2 YYREEE (reference sequence). TCRdb's copy holds only in-frame clones and misses some; the assay was immunoSEQ multiplex PCR. The table includes roughly 2,500,000 clones, 80% to 95% detected once. This chain links TRBV5-4 with TRBJ1-4; possible D gene TRBD1, 6 bases. This TCR was recovered from a young man in good health. Some clones in this sample may be carry-over from other donors' samples. The sample consisted of naive CD4+ T cells from PBMCs. Subset denoted: CD45RA+ positively selected. The CDR3 here is CASSPQGMDEKLFF. The CDR3 DNA is TGTGCCAGCAGCCCACAGGGAATGGACGAAAAACTGTTTTTT.